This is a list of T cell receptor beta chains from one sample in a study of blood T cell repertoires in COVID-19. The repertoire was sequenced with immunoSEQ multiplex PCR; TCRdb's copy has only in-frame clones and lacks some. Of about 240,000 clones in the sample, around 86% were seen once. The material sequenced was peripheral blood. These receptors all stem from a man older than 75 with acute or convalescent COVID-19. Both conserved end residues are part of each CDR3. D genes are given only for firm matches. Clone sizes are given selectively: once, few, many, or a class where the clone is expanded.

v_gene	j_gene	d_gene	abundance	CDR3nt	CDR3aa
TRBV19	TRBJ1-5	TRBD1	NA	TGTGCCAGTAGTTCAAGACCCGGGACAGGGAATCAGCCCCAGCATTTT	CASSSRPGTGNQPQHF
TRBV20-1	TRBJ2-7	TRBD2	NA	TGCAGTGCTAGTCGGTCCCTAGCGGGATGGGAGCAGTACTTC	CSASRSLAGWEQYF
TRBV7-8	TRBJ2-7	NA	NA	TGTGCCAGCAGCTTAAGCGGCATCGATGAGTACTTC	CASSLSGIDEYF
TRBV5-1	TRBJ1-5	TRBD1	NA	TGCGCCAGCAGCTTGGTCCCGGTCGGGGGACAGAATCAGCCCCAGCATTTT	CASSLVPVGGQNQPQHF
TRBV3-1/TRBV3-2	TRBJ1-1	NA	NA	TGTGCCAGCAGCCAAGATCATGAGCGAGGGAACACTGAAGCTTTCTTT	CASSQDHERGNTEAFF
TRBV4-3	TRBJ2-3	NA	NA	TGCGCCAGCAGCCAGACGGACAAGACGGATACGCAGTATTTT	CASSQTDKTDTQYF
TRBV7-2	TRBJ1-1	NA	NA	TGTGCCAGCAGCCAAAACGGGGGACTGAACACTGAAGCTTTCTTT	CASSQNGGLNTEAFF
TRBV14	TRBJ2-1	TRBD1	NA	TGTGCCAGCAGCCAAGATTGGGGAGGACAGGGGGCCGGGCAGTTCTTC	CASSQDWGGQGAGQFF
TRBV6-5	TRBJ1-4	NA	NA	TGTGCCAGCAGTTACTCTCCGGTACAGGCAGAAAAACTGTTTTTT	CASSYSPVQAEKLFF
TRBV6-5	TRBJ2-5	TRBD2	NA	TGTGCCAGCACCTTACGACTAGCGGCTCAGGAGACCCAGTACTTC	CASTLRLAAQETQYF
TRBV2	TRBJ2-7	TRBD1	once	TGTGCCAGCAGCAGACAGGGGAACGCCTACGAGCAGTACTTC	CASSRQGNAYEQYF
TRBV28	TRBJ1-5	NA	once	TGTGCCAGCAGAGCTAACAGGTCCTGGGGCAATCAGCCCCAGCATTTT	CASRANRSWGNQPQHF
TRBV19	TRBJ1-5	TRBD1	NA	TGTGCCAGTAGTATCGGGACAGTTAATCAGCCCCAGCATTTT	CASSIGTVNQPQHF
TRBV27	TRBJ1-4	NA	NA	TGTGCCAGCAGTCCGACGGGGGGATTCGGAGAAAAACTGTTTTTT	CASSPTGGFGEKLFF